The TCR beta chain described here comes from a study of patients and donors after allogeneic stem cell transplantation. TCRdb reprocessed the RT-PCR reads with MiXCR, giving one entry per CDR3 protein. The sample includes some 87,000 distinct CDR3 sequences, roughly 50% of them seen just once. The clonotype originates from a human donor who was either an allogeneic HSCT recipient or a stem cell or donor lymphocyte infusion donor (not recorded which). It is not recorded whose cells these are; they may come from a transplant donor. The sequencing sample was made of blood, either unsorted or a sorted T cell fraction (not recorded which).

CDR3 DNA: TGTGCCAGCAGCTGGACCGGGGCCCTGGGGAATTCACCCCTCCACTTT. This gives the protein CASSWTGALGNSPLHF. V usage is TRBV6-2 or TRBV6-3 and J usage is TRBJ1-6; a weak D match, TRBD1 (5 bases). This CDR3 contains 16 residues. The germline V gene encodes CDR1 MNHEY and CDR2 SVGEGT. Trimming removed 6 bases at V and 7 bases at J, with 19 bases between.